The rows below give T cell receptor beta chains drawn from one sample of a study of blood T cell repertoires in COVID-19. Clones were sequenced by immunoSEQ multiplex PCR, and TCRdb holds only the in-frame ones, with some missing. This sample carries roughly 110,000 clones, 88% of them seen once, and the ten largest clones take more than 7%. Sequences were obtained from peripheral blood. These receptors were obtained from a woman aged 65 to 85 who had recovered from COVID-19. The CDR3 runs from the conserved cysteine through the conserved F or W. Fields, in order: clone size, J gene, V gene, D gene, CDR3 protein, CDR3 DNA. A D gene is named only where the DNA matches it firmly. Some rows have no size entry. The others give once, few or many, or a class for an expanded clone.

abundance: once; j_gene: TRBJ1-2; v_gene: TRBV28; d_gene: .; CDR3aa: CASSLRGLGYGYTF; CDR3nt: TGTGCCAGCAGCCTGAGGGGGTTAGGCTATGGCTACACCTTC
abundance: .; j_gene: TRBJ2-2; v_gene: TRBV15; d_gene: .; CDR3aa: CATSRPQKMFF; CDR3nt: TGTGCCACCAGCAGACCCCAGAAGATGTTTTTT
abundance: .; j_gene: TRBJ2-3; v_gene: TRBV4-3; d_gene: .; CDR3aa: CASSQEWGQGGTDTQYF; CDR3nt: TGCGCCAGCAGCCAAGAATGGGGGCAGGGAGGCACAGATACGCAGTATTTT
abundance: .; j_gene: TRBJ1-2; v_gene: TRBV28; d_gene: .; CDR3aa: CASSLDSPTGGYTF; CDR3nt: TGTGCCAGCAGTTTGGACAGTCCTACCGGGGGCTACACCTTC
abundance: .; j_gene: TRBJ2-1; v_gene: TRBV7-2; d_gene: TRBD1; CDR3aa: CASSLLPGTEAYNEQFF; CDR3nt: TGTGCCAGCAGCCTCTTGCCCGGGACAGAGGCCTACAATGAGCAGTTCTTC
abundance: .; j_gene: TRBJ2-5; v_gene: TRBV5-1; d_gene: TRBD2; CDR3aa: CASSARGGETQYF; CDR3nt: TGCGCCAGCAGCGCCCGGGGGGGAGAGACCCAGTACTTC
abundance: .; j_gene: TRBJ1-6; v_gene: TRBV7-9; d_gene: .; CDR3aa: CASSLSGNSPLHF; CDR3nt: TGTGCCAGCAGCTTGTCAGGAAATTCACCCCTCCACTTT
abundance: .; j_gene: TRBJ2-1; v_gene: TRBV18; d_gene: TRBD1; CDR3aa: CASSPRRDRGMYNEQFF; CDR3nt: TGTGCCAGCTCGCCCCGGCGGGACAGGGGAATGTACAATGAGCAGTTCTTC
abundance: .; j_gene: TRBJ2-1; v_gene: TRBV18; d_gene: TRBD2; CDR3aa: CASSSTVAGDNEQFF; CDR3nt: TGTGCCAGCTCTTCAACGGTAGCGGGAGACAATGAGCAGTTCTTC
abundance: .; j_gene: TRBJ1-6; v_gene: TRBV9; d_gene: .; CDR3aa: CASSAPEGSPLHF; CDR3nt: TGTGCCAGCAGCGCGCCCGAGGGTTCACCCCTCCACTTT
abundance: .; j_gene: TRBJ2-7; v_gene: TRBV5-1; d_gene: TRBD1; CDR3aa: CASSFGQGTYEQYF; CDR3nt: TGCGCCAGCAGCTTCGGACAGGGAACCTACGAGCAGTACTTC
abundance: .; j_gene: TRBJ2-1; v_gene: TRBV27; d_gene: TRBD2; CDR3aa: CASSFRTRYNEQFF; CDR3nt: TGTGCCAGCAGTTTTAGGACTAGATATAATGAGCAGTTCTTC
abundance: few; j_gene: TRBJ1-5; v_gene: TRBV5-1; d_gene: .; CDR3aa: CASSLTVNQPQHF; CDR3nt: TGCGCCAGCAGCTTAACAGTCAATCAGCCCCAGCATTTT
abundance: .; j_gene: TRBJ1-1; v_gene: TRBV29-1; d_gene: TRBD1; CDR3aa: CSAGGQVNTEAFF; CDR3nt: TGCAGCGCTGGGGGACAGGTGAACACTGAAGCTTTCTTT
abundance: .; j_gene: TRBJ1-1; v_gene: TRBV6-5; d_gene: .; CDR3aa: CASSYNLMNTEAFF; CDR3nt: TGTGCCAGCAGTTATAACCTAATGAACACTGAAGCTTTCTTT
abundance: .; j_gene: TRBJ2-5; v_gene: TRBV4-1; d_gene: TRBD1; CDR3aa: CASSRGQVYGAQYF; CDR3nt: TGCGCCAGCAGCCGGGGACAGGTGTATGGGGCCCAGTACTTC
abundance: .; j_gene: TRBJ2-3; v_gene: TRBV11-2; d_gene: TRBD2; CDR3aa: CASSSTSGGSTDTQYF; CDR3nt: TGTGCCAGCAGCTCCACTAGCGGGGGTAGCACAGATACGCAGTATTTT
abundance: .; j_gene: TRBJ2-4; v_gene: TRBV29-1; d_gene: TRBD2; CDR3aa: CSVKGAGGAKNIQYF; CDR3nt: TGCAGCGTAAAAGGGGCGGGAGGGGCCAAAAACATTCAGTACTTC
abundance: .; j_gene: TRBJ2-7; v_gene: TRBV10-1; d_gene: TRBD2; CDR3aa: CASSEAGGVGYEQYF; CDR3nt: TGCGCCAGCAGCGAAGCGGGAGGGGTGGGCTACGAGCAGTACTTC
abundance: .; j_gene: TRBJ1-6; v_gene: TRBV28; d_gene: TRBD1; CDR3aa: CASSSPGQGISPLHF; CDR3nt: TGTGCCAGCAGTTCCCCGGGACAGGGGATTTCACCCCTCCACTTT
abundance: once; j_gene: TRBJ1-5; v_gene: TRBV19; d_gene: .; CDR3aa: CASSITLARRTAFSNQPQHF; CDR3nt: TGTGCCAGTAGTATTACCCTAGCCCGAAGGACAGCCTTTAGCAATCAGCCCCAGCATTTT
abundance: .; j_gene: TRBJ2-2; v_gene: TRBV7-7; d_gene: .; CDR3aa: CASSPTNGELFF; CDR3nt: TGTGCCAGCAGCCCCACTAACGGGGAGCTGTTTTTT
abundance: .; j_gene: TRBJ1-2; v_gene: TRBV7-9; d_gene: TRBD1; CDR3aa: CASSARQGEGYTF; CDR3nt: TGTGCCAGCAGCGCACGACAGGGGGAAGGCTACACCTTC
abundance: .; j_gene: TRBJ2-5; v_gene: TRBV25-1; d_gene: .; CDR3aa: CASSGGAGGLQTQYF; CDR3nt: TGTGCCAGCAGTGGGGGGGCAGGGGGATTACAGACCCAGTACTTC
abundance: .; j_gene: TRBJ2-2; v_gene: TRBV4-3; d_gene: TRBD2; CDR3aa: CASSLGGSTRELFF; CDR3nt: TGCGCCAGCAGCCTGGGCGGGAGCACCCGGGAGCTGTTTTTT
abundance: once; j_gene: TRBJ2-1; v_gene: TRBV19; d_gene: TRBD2; CDR3aa: CASSIKGVAGYNEQFF; CDR3nt: TGTGCCAGTAGTATAAAGGGTGTAGCGGGGTACAATGAGCAGTTCTTC
abundance: .; j_gene: TRBJ2-7; v_gene: TRBV19; d_gene: .; CDR3aa: CASSIGGRGSYEQYF; CDR3nt: TGTGCCAGTAGTATTGGTGGCAGGGGCTCCTACGAGCAGTACTTC
abundance: .; j_gene: TRBJ1-5; v_gene: TRBV12-3/TRBV12-4; d_gene: .; CDR3aa: CASTYVGQPQHF; CDR3nt: TGTGCCAGCACCTACGTCGGTCAGCCCCAGCATTTT
abundance: once; j_gene: TRBJ2-5; v_gene: TRBV3-1/TRBV3-2; d_gene: TRBD2; CDR3aa: CASSQERGAGETQYF; CDR3nt: TGTGCCAGCAGCCAAGAGCGGGGGGCCGGAGAGACCCAGTACTTC
abundance: .; j_gene: TRBJ2-5; v_gene: TRBV3-1/TRBV3-2; d_gene: TRBD1; CDR3aa: CASRSTGPDEETQYF; CDR3nt: TGTGCCAGCAGATCGACAGGGCCAGACGAAGAGACCCAGTACTTC
abundance: .; j_gene: TRBJ2-1; v_gene: TRBV7-8; d_gene: TRBD1; CDR3aa: CASSSRQGDSYNEQFF; CDR3nt: TGTGCCAGCAGCTCCCGACAGGGGGACTCCTACAATGAGCAGTTCTTC
abundance: .; j_gene: TRBJ2-1; v_gene: TRBV7-3; d_gene: TRBD2; CDR3aa: CASSLGGRASYNEQFF; CDR3nt: TGTGCCAGCAGCTTGGGCGGGAGGGCCTCCTACAATGAGCAGTTCTTC
abundance: .; j_gene: TRBJ1-6; v_gene: TRBV12-1; d_gene: .; CDR3aa: CIRLSPLHF; CDR3nt: TGTATCCGTCTTTCACCCCTCCACTTT
abundance: .; j_gene: TRBJ1-6; v_gene: TRBV30; d_gene: TRBD1; CDR3aa: CAWKGPNRGNSPLHF; CDR3nt: TGTGCCTGGAAAGGACCTAACAGGGGTAATTCACCCCTCCACTTT
abundance: .; j_gene: TRBJ2-2; v_gene: TRBV5-1; d_gene: .; CDR3aa: CASSLGIASTGELFF; CDR3nt: TGCGCCAGCAGCTTGGGGATAGCCAGCACCGGGGAGCTGTTTTTT
abundance: .; j_gene: TRBJ2-5; v_gene: TRBV7-9; d_gene: TRBD1; CDR3aa: CASSLAGTGQETQYF; CDR3nt: TGTGCCAGCAGCTTAGCGGGGACAGGGCAAGAGACCCAGTACTTC
abundance: few; j_gene: TRBJ2-7; v_gene: TRBV7-6; d_gene: .; CDR3aa: CASSPTLTGGEQYF; CDR3nt: TGTGCCAGCAGCCCCACCCTGACAGGTGGCGAGCAGTACTTC
abundance: .; j_gene: TRBJ1-6; v_gene: TRBV6-4; d_gene: TRBD1; CDR3aa: CASRTGVGNSPLHF; CDR3nt: TGTGCCAGCAGAACAGGGGTCGGTAATTCACCCCTCCACTTT
abundance: .; j_gene: TRBJ1-2; v_gene: TRBV5-1; d_gene: TRBD1; CDR3aa: CASSEGQFDGYTF; CDR3nt: TGCGCCAGCAGCGAGGGACAGTTTGATGGCTACACCTTC
abundance: .; j_gene: TRBJ2-5; v_gene: TRBV6-5; d_gene: .; CDR3aa: CASSPTPGRETQYF; CDR3nt: TGTGCCAGCAGCCCCACGCCGGGGAGAGAGACCCAGTACTTC
abundance: few; j_gene: TRBJ2-1; v_gene: TRBV30; d_gene: .; CDR3aa: CAWSVGVGSREQFF; CDR3nt: TGTGCCTGGAGTGTAGGGGTAGGTTCGCGTGAGCAGTTCTTC
abundance: .; j_gene: TRBJ2-3; v_gene: TRBV10-3; d_gene: .; CDR3aa: CAISESGRGSTDTQYF; CDR3nt: TGTGCCATCAGTGAGTCCGGGCGGGGTAGCACAGATACGCAGTATTTT
abundance: once; j_gene: TRBJ2-3; v_gene: TRBV4-3; d_gene: .; CDR3aa: CASSQGWRDPQDTQYF; CDR3nt: TGCGCCAGCAGCCAAGGCTGGAGAGATCCTCAAGATACGCAGTATTTT
abundance: few; j_gene: TRBJ1-1; v_gene: TRBV18; d_gene: TRBD1; CDR3aa: CASAQTGAEAFF; CDR3nt: TGTGCCAGCGCGCAGACAGGGGCCGAAGCTTTCTTT
abundance: .; j_gene: TRBJ2-1; v_gene: TRBV9; d_gene: TRBD1; CDR3aa: CASSVGTDRVYNEQFF; CDR3nt: TGTGCCAGCAGCGTAGGGACTGACAGGGTCTACAATGAGCAGTTCTTC
abundance: .; j_gene: TRBJ2-3; v_gene: TRBV10-3; d_gene: TRBD1; CDR3aa: CAISGDRAFIDTQYF; CDR3nt: TGTGCCATCAGTGGGGACAGGGCGTTTATAGATACGCAGTATTTT
abundance: .; j_gene: TRBJ1-3; v_gene: TRBV5-4; d_gene: .; CDR3aa: CASSLGRSSGNTIYF; CDR3nt: TGTGCCAGCAGCCTGGGCCGGAGCTCTGGAAACACCATATATTTT